This T cell receptor (beta chain) was retrieved from a study of control samples from healthy donors and cancer patients. The repertoire was sequenced with immunoSEQ multiplex PCR; TCRdb's copy has only in-frame clones and lacks some. The sample holds roughly 98,000 clones; roughly 78% are singletons and the top ten take 8.5% to 10%. This CDR3 comprises 19 residues. V was pared by 3 bases and J by 0 bases, with 20 bases between. The germline V gene has CDR1 LNHNV and CDR2 YYDKDF (reference sequence). This clonotype was obtained from a woman aged 60 to 75 in good health. This chain uses TRBV15 with TRBJ2-2; tentatively, D is TRBD2 (5 bases). The sample comprised blood. This chain's CDR3 is CATSSIYRLSDANTGELFF. In nucleotides, the CDR3 is TGTGCCACCAGCAGCATCTACAGACTAAGCGACGCGAACACCGGGGAGCTGTTTTTT.